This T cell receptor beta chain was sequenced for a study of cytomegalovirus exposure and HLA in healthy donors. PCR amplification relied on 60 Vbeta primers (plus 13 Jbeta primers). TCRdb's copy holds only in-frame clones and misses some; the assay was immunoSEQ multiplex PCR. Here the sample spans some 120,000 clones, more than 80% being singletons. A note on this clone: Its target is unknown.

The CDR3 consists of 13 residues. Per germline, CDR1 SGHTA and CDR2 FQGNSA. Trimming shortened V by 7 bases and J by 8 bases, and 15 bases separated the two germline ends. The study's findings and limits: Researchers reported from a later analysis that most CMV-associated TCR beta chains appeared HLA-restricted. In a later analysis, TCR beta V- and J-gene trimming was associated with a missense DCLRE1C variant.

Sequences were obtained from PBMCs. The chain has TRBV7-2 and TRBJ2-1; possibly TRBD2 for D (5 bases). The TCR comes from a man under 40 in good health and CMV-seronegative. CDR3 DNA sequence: TGTGCCAGCAAAAAGCAGGCTAGCTATGAGCAGTTCTTC. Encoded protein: CASKKQASYEQFF.